The rows below give T cell receptor beta chains drawn from one sample of a study of blood T cell repertoires in COVID-19. Using immunoSEQ multiplex PCR, the repertoire was profiled, and TCRdb retains in-frame clones only, with some absent. The table includes some 110,000 clones, 80% detected once. The sample taken for sequencing was peripheral blood. These receptors all stem from a man between 60 and 75 years old with active or convalescent COVID-19. Each CDR3 is given with its conserved first and last residue. Fields, in order: V gene, clone size, J gene, D gene, CDR3 protein, CDR3 DNA. D genes are given only for firm matches. Some rows have no size entry. The others give once, few or many, or a class for an expanded clone.

V: TRBV7-6
size: .
J: TRBJ2-5
D: TRBD2
CDR3: CASSGSGRAEETQYF
DNA: TGTGCCAGCAGCGGTAGCGGGAGGGCCGAAGAGACCCAGTACTTC

V: TRBV19
size: .
J: TRBJ2-2
D: TRBD1
CDR3: CASQTGGMTGELFF
DNA: TGTGCCAGTCAGACAGGGGGCATGACCGGGGAGCTGTTTTTT

V: TRBV7-2
size: .
J: TRBJ1-3
D: .
CDR3: CASSPQGNTIYF
DNA: TGTGCCAGCAGCCCACAGGGAAACACCATATATTTT

V: TRBV6-5
size: .
J: TRBJ2-2
D: .
CDR3: CASSYSEAGELFF
DNA: TGTGCCAGCAGTTACTCGGAGGCCGGGGAGCTGTTTTTT

V: TRBV6-2/TRBV6-3
size: .
J: TRBJ2-1
D: TRBD2
CDR3: CASSRTSVVGNEQFF
DNA: TGTGCCAGCAGCCGTACTAGCGTGGTCGGCAATGAGCAGTTCTTC

V: TRBV7-9
size: few
J: TRBJ2-1
D: .
CDR3: CASSSFSNEQFF
DNA: TGTGCCAGCAGCTCGTTCAGTAATGAGCAGTTCTTC

V: TRBV12-3/TRBV12-4
size: few
J: TRBJ1-2
D: .
CDR3: CASSLGGHGYTF
DNA: TGTGCCAGCAGTTTGGGAGGTCATGGCTACACCTTC

V: TRBV18
size: .
J: TRBJ2-7
D: .
CDR3: CASSPRQASYEQYF
DNA: TGTGCCAGCTCACCCCGGCAGGCCTCCTACGAGCAGTACTTC

V: TRBV6-5
size: .
J: TRBJ2-7
D: TRBD1
CDR3: CASSYFRDSSSYEQYF
DNA: TGTGCCAGCAGTTACTTCCGGGACAGCAGCTCCTACGAGCAGTACTTC

V: TRBV19
size: .
J: TRBJ2-7
D: TRBD1
CDR3: CASSITGTGSYEQYF
DNA: TGTGCCAGTAGTATAACCGGGACAGGGTCCTACGAGCAGTACTTC

V: TRBV7-2
size: .
J: TRBJ2-3
D: TRBD2
CDR3: CASSLSGRDTQYF
DNA: TGTGCCAGCAGCCTTAGCGGGAGAGATACGCAGTATTTT

V: TRBV3-1/TRBV3-2
size: once
J: TRBJ2-7
D: .
CDR3: CASSQSTRGEQYF
DNA: TGTGCCAGCAGCCAATCCACGAGAGGCGAGCAGTACTTC

V: TRBV7-9
size: .
J: TRBJ1-6
D: TRBD1
CDR3: CASIKEGQGVGNSPLHF
DNA: TGTGCCAGCATCAAAGAGGGGCAGGGGGTGGGTAATTCACCCCTCCACTTT

V: TRBV11-2
size: .
J: TRBJ2-3
D: .
CDR3: CASSFGASSDTQYF
DNA: TGTGCCAGCAGCTTCGGAGCTAGCAGCGATACGCAGTATTTT